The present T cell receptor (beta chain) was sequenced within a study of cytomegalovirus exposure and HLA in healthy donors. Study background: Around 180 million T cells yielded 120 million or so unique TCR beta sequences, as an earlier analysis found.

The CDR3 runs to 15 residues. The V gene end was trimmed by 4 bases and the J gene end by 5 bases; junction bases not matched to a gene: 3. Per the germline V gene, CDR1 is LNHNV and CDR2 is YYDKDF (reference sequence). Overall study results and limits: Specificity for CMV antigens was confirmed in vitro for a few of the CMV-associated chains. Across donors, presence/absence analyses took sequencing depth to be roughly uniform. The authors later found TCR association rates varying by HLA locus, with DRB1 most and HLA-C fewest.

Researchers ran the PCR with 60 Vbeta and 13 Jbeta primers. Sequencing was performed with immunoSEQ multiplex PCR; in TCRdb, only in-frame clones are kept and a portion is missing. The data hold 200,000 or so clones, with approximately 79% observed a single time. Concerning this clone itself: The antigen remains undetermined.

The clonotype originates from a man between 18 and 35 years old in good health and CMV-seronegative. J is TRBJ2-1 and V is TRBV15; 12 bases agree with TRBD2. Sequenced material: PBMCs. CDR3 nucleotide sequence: TGTGCCACCAGCACCCGGACTAGCGGGGACAATGAGCAGTTCTTC. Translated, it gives CATSTRTSGDNEQFF.